Following are 25 T cell receptor beta chains from one sample sequenced in a study of blood T cell repertoires in COVID-19. The repertoire was sequenced with immunoSEQ multiplex PCR; TCRdb's copy has only in-frame clones and lacks some. Of about 250,000 clones in the sample, around 80% are singletons; the top ten hold approximately 5.4%. Specimen: peripheral blood. The receptors derive from a man of 80 years or more with acute or convalescent COVID-19.

This sequence joins TRBV6-1 and TRBJ1-5; 9 bases are a match to TRBD1. The germline V gene has CDR1 MNHNS and CDR2 SASEGT. V lost 4 bases, J lost 3 bases, and 7 bases stayed unmatched. This CDR3 region has 16 residues. In DNA form, the CDR3 reads TGTGCCAGCAGTGCCGGGACAGGGTCCCCCAATCAGCCCCAGCATTTT. Amino acid sequence: CASSAGTGSPNQPQHF.

The gene calls are TRBV2 and TRBJ2-7; 9 bases are a match to TRBD1. Germline lookup yields CDR1 SNHLY and CDR2 FYNNEI. The CDR3 has 15 residues. J was trimmed by 5 bases and V by 6 bases; bases with no gene match: 11. CDR3 in DNA: TGTGCCAGCAGGGTGACCGGGACAGGGAGACACGAGCAGTACTTC. This gives the protein CASRVTGTGRHEQYF.

This sequence joins TRBV6-5 and TRBJ2-2, with D perhaps TRBD2 (5 bases). The V end was cut by 8 bases, the J end by 3 bases, with 16 bases between. The CDR3 sequence is 15 residues long. The germline V gene has CDR1 MNHEY and CDR2 SVGAGI. The CDR3 DNA is TGTGCCAGCCGGACCGCCGGGAAGGACACCGGGGAGCTGTTTTTT. The encoded protein is CASRTAGKDTGELFF.

This chain joins TRBV27 and TRBJ2-7; D might be TRBD2 (6 bases). From germline, CDR1 is MNHEY and CDR2 SMNVEV (reference sequence). V was trimmed by 1 base and J by 6 bases, leaving 16 bases between them. The CDR3 contains 15 residues. The CDR3 DNA reads as TGTGCCAGCAGTTTATTGGAACCATTGGGGGGCGAGCAGTACTTC. Protein sequence: CASSLLEPLGGEQYF.

This clone has just one count. The chain has TRBV18 and TRBJ1-2; D gene ambiguous. Germline values: CDR1 KGHSH, CDR2 LQKENI. The ends were cut back, 2 bases at V and 4 bases at J, with 8 bases in the middle. The CDR3 runs to 13 residues. The CDR3 sequence: CASSPGPLYGYTF. As DNA, the CDR3 is TGTGCCAGCTCACCAGGGCCCCTCTATGGCTACACCTTC.

The chain has TRBV6-5 and TRBJ1-3; maybe TRBD1 (5 bases). This CDR3 is built from 14 residues. Germline CDR1 MNHEY, CDR2 SVGAGI. Trimming left V 2 bases short and J 4 bases short, with 9 bases between. The CDR3 sequence is CASSYGGFGNTIYF. CDR3 nucleotide sequence: TGTGCCAGCAGTTACGGGGGGTTCGGAAACACCATATATTTT.

This chain joins TRBV19 and TRBJ2-4; 7 bases are shared with TRBD1. Germline CDR1 reads LNHDA; CDR2 reads SQIVND (reference sequence). The V gene end was trimmed by 3 bases and the J gene end by 2 bases; junction bases not matched to a gene: 10. The CDR3 sequence is 17 residues long. CDR3 sequence: CASSIVPRQGTKNIQYF. DNA of the CDR3: TGTGCCAGTAGTATTGTTCCCCGACAGGGAACCAAAAACATTCAGTACTTC.

This sequence joins TRBV24-1 and TRBJ2-7; 9 positions agree with TRBD1. The CDR3 contains 15 residues. The germline V gene encodes CDR1 KGHDR and CDR2 SFDVKD. The trim removed 1 base at V and 4 bases at J, leaving 4 bases unmatched. The CDR3 bases are TGTGCCACCAGTGATTTTACAGGGGGCGGGTACGAGCAGTACTTC. It codes for CATSDFTGGGYEQYF.

The chain has TRBV24-1 and TRBJ2-1, with 13 bases that match TRBD2. Trimming took 5 bases from V and 4 from J; bases not matched to a gene: 13. The germline V gene encodes CDR1 KGHDR and CDR2 SFDVKD. This CDR3 region has 19 residues. The CDR3 DNA follows: TGTGCCACCAGTGGAACCGGGACTAGCGGGAAGCTGGCTTACAATGAGCAGTTCTTC. It specifies CATSGTGTSGKLAYNEQFF.

Note on this clone: Other DNA sequences within the sample encode an identical CDR3. The chain carries TRBV19 and TRBJ1-5; 7 nucleotides agree with TRBD1. The CDR3 sequence is 15 residues long. The V and J ends lost 6 bases and 1 base, in that order; junction bases with no gene match: 6. CDR1 LNHDA and CDR2 SQIVND come from the germline V gene (reference sequence). The CDR3 spells CASRLTGNSNQPQHF. The CDR3, as DNA: TGTGCCAGTAGGCTGACAGGGAACAGCAATCAGCCCCAGCATTTT. Complete variable domain (other parts from reference TRBV19 and TRBJ1-5): DGGITQSPKYLFRKEGQNVTLSCEQNLNHDAMYWYRQDPGQGLRLIYYSQIVNDFQKGDIAEGYSVSREKKESFPLTVTSAQKNPTAFYLCASRLTGNSNQPQHFGDGTRLSIL.

The chain links TRBV6-5 to TRBJ1-1; D unresolved. In germline, CDR1 is MNHEY, CDR2 SVGAGI. The CDR3 consists of 13 residues. The V end lost 5 bases, the J end lost 0 bases, and 7 bases lay between the germline ends. The DNA for the CDR3 is TGTGCCAGCAGTCCGCAGATGAACACTGAAGCTTTCTTT. Translation gives CASSPQMNTEAFF.

The CDR3 coding sequence is TGTGCCAGCAGCCGGGCCGGGCGGGGTAACACTGAAGCTTTCTTT. Its translation is CASSRAGRGNTEAFF. The chain couples TRBV5-8 to TRBJ1-1, with D uncertain. Germline V gene data show CDR1 as SGHTS and CDR2 as YDEGEE. Trimming removed 4 bases from V and 2 bases from J, with 15 bases in between. The CDR3 is 15 residues long.

V is TRBV5-5 and J is TRBJ2-5; D may be TRBD1 (6 bases). Germline CDR1 reads SGHKS; CDR2 reads YYEKEE (reference sequence). This CDR3 has 13 residues. V lost 1 base and J lost 5, with 9 bases in between. The CDR3 nucleotides read TGTGCCAGCAGCTTGCGCGGACAGGAGACCCAGTACTTC. It translates to CASSLRGQETQYF.

The chain recombines TRBV5-1 with TRBJ2-7, with D tentatively TRBD2 (5 bases). The CDR3 runs to 14 residues. CDR1 is SGHRS and CDR2 is YFSETQ in the germline V gene. V was trimmed by 2 bases and J by 7 bases, leaving 16 bases between them. Here the CDR3 reads CASSFGLPTREQYF. The DNA of the CDR3 is TGCGCCAGCAGCTTTGGACTTCCTACCCGGGAGCAGTACTTC.

This clone was counted a single time. V gene TRBV5-3 combines with J gene TRBJ2-7; 12 bases line up with TRBD2. TRBV5-3 is identified as an open reading frame with a role that is uncertain. This CDR3 region has 16 residues. V trimming: 4 bases; J trimming: 4 bases; junction bases outside the gene matches: 9. CDR3 region: CARSRGLAGPKYEQYF. Written as DNA, the CDR3 is TGTGCCAGAAGCAGGGGACTAGCGGGTCCAAAATACGAGCAGTACTTC.

The V and J genes are TRBV29-1 and TRBJ1-2; D is uncertain. V was cut by 6 bases and J by 4 bases, with 18 bases left in between. CDR1 is SQVTM and CDR2 is ANQGSEA in the germline V gene. There are 14 residues in the CDR3. Here the CDR3 reads CSVIMWGEGYGYTF. The CDR3, as DNA: TGCAGCGTCATCATGTGGGGAGAGGGCTATGGCTACACCTTC.

The V and J genes are TRBV2 and TRBJ2-3, with a possible D match to TRBD2 (6 bases). Germline CDR1 and CDR2: SNHLY and FYNNEI. V shed 7 bases and J shed 0 bases, with 14 bases lying between them. The CDR3 is 15 amino acids. In DNA form, the CDR3 reads TGTGCCAGCACCCACAAGGGGACTAGCACAGATACGCAGTATTTT. Protein sequence: CASTHKGTSTDTQYF.

The chain employs TRBV5-1 and TRBJ2-5, with 9 bases identical to TRBD2. The CDR3 has 15 residues. V trimming: 4 bases; J trimming: 0 bases; junction bases outside the gene matches: 4. Germline CDR1 is SGHRS and CDR2 is YFSETQ. The CDR3, as DNA: TGCGCCAGCAGCCAAGTAGCGGGGGACCAAGAGACCCAGTACTTC. This translates into CASSQVAGDQETQYF.

The rearrangement links TRBV11-2 to TRBJ2-3; D remains ambiguous. V was trimmed by 0 bases and J by 3 bases, leaving 7 bases between them. Germline values: CDR1 SGHAT, CDR2 FQNNGV. This CDR3 comprises 14 residues. Written as DNA, the CDR3 is TGTGCCAGCAGCTTAGATCTCGGGACAGATACGCAGTATTTT. It translates to CASSLDLGTDTQYF. Combining the CDR3 with reference TRBV11-2 and TRBJ2-3 gives the whole variable domain EAGVAQSPRYKIIEKRQSVAFWCNPISGHATLYWYQQILGQGPKLLIQFQNNGVVDDSQLPKDRFSAERLKGVDSTLKIQPAKLEDSAVYLCASSLDLGTDTQYFGPGTRLTVL.

The chain is built from TRBV12-3 or TRBV12-4 and TRBJ1-2; a weak D match, TRBD1 (6 bases). This CDR3 has 13 residues. With 2 bases removed from V and 5 bases from J, the gap between germline ends came to 9 bases. The CDR3 loop is CASSLLQGYGYTF. The CDR3 bases are TGTGCCAGCAGTTTACTCCAGGGGTATGGCTACACCTTC.

This sequence joins TRBV28 and TRBJ2-7; D might be TRBD2 (6 bases). This CDR3 is 12 amino acids long. V was clipped by 3 bases and J by 8 bases, with 11 bases between them. The V gene's germline CDR1 is MDHEN and CDR2 SYDVKM. The CDR3: CASSFTGVQQYF. Here the CDR3 DNA reads TGTGCCAGCAGTTTCACGGGGGTTCAGCAGTACTTC.

This chain links TRBV15 with TRBJ2-5; TRBD2 might be the D (6 bases). Trimming pared 1 base from V and 0 bases from J, leaving 6 bases between. CDR1 and CDR2 (germline): LNHNV, YYDKDF (reference sequence). There are 14 residues in the CDR3. CDR3 amino acids: CATSRGDYQETQYF. In DNA, the CDR3 is TGTGCCACCAGCAGAGGGGACTACCAAGAGACCCAGTACTTC.

J is TRBJ1-2 and V is TRBV6-5; D gene unclear. Trimming stripped 5 bases from V and 4 bases from J, with 17 bases between. CDR1 and CDR2 (germline): MNHEY, SVGAGI. This CDR3 contains 15 residues. CDR3 residues: CASSQPDSRPYGYTF. The CDR3 coding sequence is TGTGCCAGCAGTCAACCGGACTCGCGACCCTATGGCTACACCTTC.

This chain connects TRBV4-1 to TRBJ2-3; D might be TRBD2 (6 bases). Germline values: CDR1 MGHRA, CDR2 YSYEKL. The V gene lost 4 bases and the J gene lost 6 bases, with 17 bases spanning the gap. The CDR3 spans 15 residues. CDR3: CASSPRNGRGDTQYF. The CDR3 nucleotides are TGCGCCAGCAGCCCTCGGAACGGGAGAGGGGATACGCAGTATTTT.

The chain recombines TRBV11-3 with TRBJ1-1, with unresolved D. CDR1 and CDR2 from the germline V gene are SGHNT and YENEEA. V shed 6 bases and J shed 3 bases, with 11 bases lying between them. The CDR3 length is 13 residues. CDR3 protein: CASSNNRDTEAFF. The CDR3 DNA reads TGTGCCAGCAGTAATAACCGGGACACTGAAGCTTTCTTT.